This T cell receptor beta chain comes out of a study of regulatory T cells in long-lasting Graves disease. Whole-study context: Patients met the persistent Graves' disease definition after over 5 years of antithyroid drugs with positive TSH receptor antibodies. Study-wide results and caveats: Persistent Graves' patients showed a TCR diversity that was lower than that of newly diagnosed ones.

Specified time point: persistent/refractory GD, antithyroid drugs over 5 years with positive TRAb. Extracted PBMC RNA gave rise to the TCR library. An endocrinology unit in Xi'an, China, supplied the patients. The CDR3 length is 17 residues. Germline CDR1 SEHNR, CDR2 FQNEAQ (reference sequence). The junction had 7 bases not matched to a gene; V was cut back by 3 bases and J by 0 bases. Investigators prepared the TCR beta libraries by applying iRepertoire HTBI primers and Arm-PCR of CDR3 regions. TCRdb reprocessed the multiplex PCR reads with MiXCR, giving one entry per CDR3 protein. The profile shows a few hundred thousand distinct CDR3 sequences, around 23% of them singletons. As concerns this clonotype: Its target is unknown.

The chain employs TRBV7-9 and TRBJ2-2; 7 bases agree with TRBD2. The input for sequencing was peripheral blood mononuclear cells (PBMCs), taken when the disease was refractory, from a patient treated with antithyroid drugs. This sequence originates from a woman aged 40 to 50 with Graves disease. The CDR3: CASSFGLAEANTGELFF. The DNA of the CDR3 is TGTGCCAGCAGCTTCGGTCTAGCGGAAGCGAACACCGGGGAGCTGTTTTTT.